This TCR beta chain was documented in a study of cytomegalovirus exposure and HLA in healthy donors. Study-level points and caveats: In a later analysis, a genetic analysis reported fewer productive-TCR N-insertions in an Asian-associated ancestry cluster than the cohort average. With later analysis, a missense DCLRE1C variant became linked to TCR beta V- and J-gene trimming. The authors later found HLA-associated TCR beta chains more clonally expanded than equally common others. There were 150 to 200 TCR beta chains listed as cytomegalovirus-associated.

In the case of this clone: Its antigen is not identified.

In the PCR, 60 Vbeta and 13 Jbeta primers were used. TCRdb's table, derived via immunoSEQ multiplex PCR, lists solely in-frame clones and lacks some. This sample has approximately 280,000 clones, with roughly 89% found just once. Trimming stripped 6 bases from V and 4 bases from J, with 13 bases between. Germline loops: CDR1 MNHEY, CDR2 SVGAGI. This CDR3 has 13 residues. Material for sequencing was PBMCs. The TCR sequence derives from a woman under 30 in good health and CMV-seronegative. The chain recombines TRBV6-5 with TRBJ2-7; D is perhaps TRBD2 (7 bases). The CDR3: CASSGGPEYEQYF. In DNA, the CDR3 is TGTGCCAGCAGCGGGGGGCCAGAATACGAGCAGTACTTC.